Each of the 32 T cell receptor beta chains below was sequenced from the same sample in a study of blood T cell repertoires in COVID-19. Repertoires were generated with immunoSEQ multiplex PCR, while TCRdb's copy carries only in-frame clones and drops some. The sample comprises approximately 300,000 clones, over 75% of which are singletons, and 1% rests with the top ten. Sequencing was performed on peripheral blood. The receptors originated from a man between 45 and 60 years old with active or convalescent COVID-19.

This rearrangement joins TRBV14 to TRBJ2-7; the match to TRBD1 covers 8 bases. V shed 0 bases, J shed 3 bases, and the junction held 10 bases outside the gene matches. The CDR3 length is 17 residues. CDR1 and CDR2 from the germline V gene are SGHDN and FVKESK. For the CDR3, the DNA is TGTGCCAGCAGCCAAGAAGGACAGGGCCTCTCGGGCTACGAGCAGTACTTC. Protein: CASSQEGQGLSGYEQYF. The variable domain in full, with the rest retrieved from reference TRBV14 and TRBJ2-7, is EAGVTQFPSHSVIEKGQTVTLRCDPISGHDNLYWYRRVMGKEIKFLLHFVKESKQDESGMPNNRFLAERTGGTYSTLKVQPAELEDSGVYFCASSQEGQGLSGYEQYFGPGTRLTVT.

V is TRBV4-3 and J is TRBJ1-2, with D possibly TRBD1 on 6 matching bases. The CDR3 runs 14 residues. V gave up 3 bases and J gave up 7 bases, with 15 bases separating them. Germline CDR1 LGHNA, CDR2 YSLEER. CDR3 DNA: TGCGCCAGCAGCCAGCAATCTCAGGGGATTGGCTACACCTTC. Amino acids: CASSQQSQGIGYTF.

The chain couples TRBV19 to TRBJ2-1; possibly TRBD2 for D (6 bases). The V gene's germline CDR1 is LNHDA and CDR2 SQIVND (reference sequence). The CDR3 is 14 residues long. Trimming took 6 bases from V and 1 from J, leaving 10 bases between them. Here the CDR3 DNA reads TGTGCCAGTAGGGCGGGGAAATCCTACAATGAGCAGTTCTTC. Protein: CASRAGKSYNEQFF.

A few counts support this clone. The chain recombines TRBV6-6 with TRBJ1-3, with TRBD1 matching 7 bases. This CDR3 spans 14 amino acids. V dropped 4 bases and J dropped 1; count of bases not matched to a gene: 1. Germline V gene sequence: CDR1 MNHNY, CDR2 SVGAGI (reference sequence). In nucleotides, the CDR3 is TGTGCCAGCAGTTCGACAGGGTCTGGAAACACCATATATTTT. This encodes CASSSTGSGNTIYF.

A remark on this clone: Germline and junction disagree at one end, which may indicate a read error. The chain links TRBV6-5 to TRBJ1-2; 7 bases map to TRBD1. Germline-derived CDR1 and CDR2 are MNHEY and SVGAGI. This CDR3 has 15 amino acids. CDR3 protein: CASSPQTGKTPRVAF. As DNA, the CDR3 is TGTGCCAGCAGCCCCCAGACAGGGAAGACCCCGCGGGTCGCCTTC.

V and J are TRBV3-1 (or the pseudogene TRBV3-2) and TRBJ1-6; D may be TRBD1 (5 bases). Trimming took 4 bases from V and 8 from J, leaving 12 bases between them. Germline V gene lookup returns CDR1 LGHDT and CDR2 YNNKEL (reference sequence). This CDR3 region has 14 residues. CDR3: CASSPRGVDSPLHF. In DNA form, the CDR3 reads TGTGCCAGCAGCCCTCGGGGGGTCGATTCACCCCTCCACTTT.

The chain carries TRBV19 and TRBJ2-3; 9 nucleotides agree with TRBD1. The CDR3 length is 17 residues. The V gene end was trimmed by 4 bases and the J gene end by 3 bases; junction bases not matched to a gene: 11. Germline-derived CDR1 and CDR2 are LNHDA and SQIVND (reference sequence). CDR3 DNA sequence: TGTGCCAGTAGTACCCGGACAGGGGTCGCGAGGACAGATACGCAGTATTTT. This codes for CASSTRTGVARTDTQYF.

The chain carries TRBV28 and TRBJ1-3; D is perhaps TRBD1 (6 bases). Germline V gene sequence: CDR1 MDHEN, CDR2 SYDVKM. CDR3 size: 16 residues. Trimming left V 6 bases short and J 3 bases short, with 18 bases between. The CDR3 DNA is TGTGCCAGCAGGACCCGCAGGGGATTAGGTGGAAACACCATATATTTT. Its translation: CASRTRRGLGGNTIYF.

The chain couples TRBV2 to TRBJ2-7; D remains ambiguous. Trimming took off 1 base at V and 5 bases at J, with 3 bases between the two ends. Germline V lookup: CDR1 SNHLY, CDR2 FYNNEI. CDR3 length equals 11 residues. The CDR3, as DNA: TGTGCCAGCAGTGAAGATAACGAGCAGTACTTC. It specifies CASSEDNEQYF.

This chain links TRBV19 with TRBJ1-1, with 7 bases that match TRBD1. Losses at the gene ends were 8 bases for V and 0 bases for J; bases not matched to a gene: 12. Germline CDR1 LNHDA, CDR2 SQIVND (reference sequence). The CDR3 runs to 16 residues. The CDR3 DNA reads TGTGCCAGTTCTCTCCGGATGGGGACAGTGAACACTGAAGCTTTCTTT. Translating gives CASSLRMGTVNTEAFF. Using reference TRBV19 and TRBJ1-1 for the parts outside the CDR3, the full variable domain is DGGITQSPKYLFRKEGQNVTLSCEQNLNHDAMYWYRQDPGQGLRLIYYSQIVNDFQKGDIAEGYSVSREKKESFPLTVTSAQKNPTAFYLCASSLRMGTVNTEAFFGQGTRLTVV.

The DNA of the CDR3 is TGTGCCAGCAGCTTAAGGGGCGCGGTAGCTAATGAAAAACTGTTTTTT. Encoded protein: CASSLRGAVANEKLFF. The chain combines TRBV11-3 with TRBJ1-4, with D possibly being TRBD1 (5 bases). CDR3 size: 16 residues. Germline values: CDR1 SGHNT, CDR2 YENEEA. Between the trimmed V and J ends, which lost 2 bases and 3 bases, there was a span of 13 bases.

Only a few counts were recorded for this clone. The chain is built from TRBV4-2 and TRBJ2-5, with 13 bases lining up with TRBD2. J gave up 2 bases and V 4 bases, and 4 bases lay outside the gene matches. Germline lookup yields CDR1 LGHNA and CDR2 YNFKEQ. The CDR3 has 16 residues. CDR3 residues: CASSRGTSGEQETQYF. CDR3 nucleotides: TGTGCCAGCAGCCGCGGGACTAGCGGGGAACAAGAGACCCAGTACTTC.

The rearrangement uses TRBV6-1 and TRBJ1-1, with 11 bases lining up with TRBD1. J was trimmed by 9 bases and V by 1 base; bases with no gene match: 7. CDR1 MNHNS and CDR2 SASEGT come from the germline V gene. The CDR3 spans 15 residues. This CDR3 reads CASSEEGQGDEKAFF. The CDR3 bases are TGTGCCAGCAGTGAAGAGGGACAGGGGGATGAAAAAGCTTTCTTT.

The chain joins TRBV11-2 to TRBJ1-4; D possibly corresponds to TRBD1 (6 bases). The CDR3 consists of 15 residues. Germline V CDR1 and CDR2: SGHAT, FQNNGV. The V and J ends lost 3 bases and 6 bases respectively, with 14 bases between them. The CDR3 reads CASSLARQGYEKLFF. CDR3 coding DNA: TGTGCCAGCAGCTTGGCTCGCCAGGGGTATGAAAAACTGTTTTTT.

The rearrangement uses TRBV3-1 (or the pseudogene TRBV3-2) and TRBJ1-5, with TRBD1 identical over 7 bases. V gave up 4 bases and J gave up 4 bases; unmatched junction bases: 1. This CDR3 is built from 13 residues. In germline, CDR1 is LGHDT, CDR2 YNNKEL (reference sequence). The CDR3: CASSRQGNQPQHF. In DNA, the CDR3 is TGTGCCAGCAGCCGACAGGGAAATCAGCCCCAGCATTTT.

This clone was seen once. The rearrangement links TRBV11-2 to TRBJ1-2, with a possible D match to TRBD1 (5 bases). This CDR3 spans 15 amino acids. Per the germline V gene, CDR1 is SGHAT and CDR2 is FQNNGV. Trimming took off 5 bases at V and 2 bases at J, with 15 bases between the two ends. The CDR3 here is CASSPQFPGNYGYTF. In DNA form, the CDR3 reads TGTGCCAGCAGCCCACAGTTTCCAGGGAACTATGGCTACACCTTC.

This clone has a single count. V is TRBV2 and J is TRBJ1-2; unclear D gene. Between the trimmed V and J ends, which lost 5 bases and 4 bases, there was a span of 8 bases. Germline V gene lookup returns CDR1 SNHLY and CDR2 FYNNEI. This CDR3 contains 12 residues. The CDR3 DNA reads TGTGCCAGCAGTTGGAGATCCTATGGCTACACCTTC. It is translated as CASSWRSYGYTF.

CDR3 sequence (DNA): TGTGCCAGCACCCCCAGGGGGCCCCGAACCCTCCACTTT. Protein: CASTPRGPRTLHF. The chain is built from TRBV28 and TRBJ1-6; 8 nucleotides align to TRBD1. The junction had 10 bases not matched to a gene; V was cut back by 7 bases and J by 14 bases. Germline V gene data show CDR1 as MDHEN and CDR2 as SYDVKM. The CDR3 has 13 amino acids.

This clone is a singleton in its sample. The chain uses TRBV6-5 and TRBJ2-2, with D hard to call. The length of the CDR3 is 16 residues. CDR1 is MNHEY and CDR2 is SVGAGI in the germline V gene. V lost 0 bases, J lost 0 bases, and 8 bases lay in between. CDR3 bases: TGTGCCAGCAGTTACTCTGTCCACACGAACACCGGGGAGCTGTTTTTT. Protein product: CASSYSVHTNTGELFF.

This CDR3 is CASSIAPGRRVGQNTEAFF. CDR3 sequence (DNA): TGTGCCAGTAGTATAGCGCCGGGACGGCGTGTGGGACAGAACACTGAAGCTTTCTTT. The chain uses TRBV19 and TRBJ1-1; a weak D match, TRBD1 (6 bases). The germline CDR1 and CDR2 sequences are LNHDA and SQIVND (reference sequence). The CDR3 totals 19 residues. V gave up 1 base and J gave up 1 base, with 22 bases separating them. Full variable domain (outside the CDR3, taken from reference TRBV19 and TRBJ1-1): DGGITQSPKYLFRKEGQNVTLSCEQNLNHDAMYWYRQDPGQGLRLIYYSQIVNDFQKGDIAEGYSVSREKKESFPLTVTSAQKNPTAFYLCASSIAPGRRVGQNTEAFFGQGTRLTVV.

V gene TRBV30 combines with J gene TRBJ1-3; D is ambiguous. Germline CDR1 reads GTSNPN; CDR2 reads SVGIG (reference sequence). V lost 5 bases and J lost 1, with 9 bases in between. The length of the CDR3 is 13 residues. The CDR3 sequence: CAWEFGSGNTIYF. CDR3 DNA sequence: TGTGCCTGGGAATTCGGGTCTGGAAACACCATATATTTT.

DNA of the CDR3: TGTGCCAGCTCACTGGGACAGGGAGATGAAAAACTGTTTTTT. Translating it yields CASSLGQGDEKLFF. This chain connects TRBV18 to TRBJ1-4; TRBD1 aligns across 9 bases. This CDR3 has 14 residues. V was pared by 4 bases and J by 6 bases, with 3 bases of the junction left unmatched. The germline gives CDR1 KGHSH, CDR2 LQKENI. Full variable domain (missing parts from reference TRBV18 and TRBJ1-4): NAGVMQNPRHLVRRRGQEARLRCSPMKGHSHVYWYRQLPEEGLKFMVYLQKENIIDESGMPKERFSAEFPKEGPSILRIQQVVRGDSAAYFCASSLGQGDEKLFFGSGTQLSVL.

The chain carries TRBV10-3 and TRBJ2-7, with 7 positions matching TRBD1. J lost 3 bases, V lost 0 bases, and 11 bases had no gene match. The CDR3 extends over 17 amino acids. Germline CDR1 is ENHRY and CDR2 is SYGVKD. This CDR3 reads CAISESRGPESFYEQYF. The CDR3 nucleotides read TGTGCCATCAGTGAGTCGAGGGGGCCAGAGTCTTTCTACGAGCAGTACTTC.

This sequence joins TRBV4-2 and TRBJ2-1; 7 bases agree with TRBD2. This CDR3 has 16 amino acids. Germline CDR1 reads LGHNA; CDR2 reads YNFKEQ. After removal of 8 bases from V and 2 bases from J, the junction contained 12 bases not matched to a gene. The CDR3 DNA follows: TGTGCCAGCTCCCTCGCGGGAGCCCAACCCTACAATGAGCAGTTCTTC. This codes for CASSLAGAQPYNEQFF.

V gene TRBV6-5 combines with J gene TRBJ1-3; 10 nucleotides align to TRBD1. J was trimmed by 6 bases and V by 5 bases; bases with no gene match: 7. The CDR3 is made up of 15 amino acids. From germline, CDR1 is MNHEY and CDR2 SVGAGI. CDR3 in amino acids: CASSPGTGAVNTIYF. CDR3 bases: TGTGCCAGCAGTCCTGGGACAGGGGCCGTAAACACCATATATTTT.

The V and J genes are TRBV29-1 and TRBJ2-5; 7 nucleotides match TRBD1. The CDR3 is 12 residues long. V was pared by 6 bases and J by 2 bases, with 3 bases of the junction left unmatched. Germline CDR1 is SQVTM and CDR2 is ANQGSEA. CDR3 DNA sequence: TGCAGCGTCCTACAGGGGCAAGAGACCCAGTACTTC. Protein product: CSVLQGQETQYF.

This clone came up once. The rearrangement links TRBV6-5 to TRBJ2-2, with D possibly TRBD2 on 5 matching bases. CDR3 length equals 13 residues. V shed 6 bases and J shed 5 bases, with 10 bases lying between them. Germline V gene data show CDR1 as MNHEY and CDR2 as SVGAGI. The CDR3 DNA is TGTGCCAGCAGGGCCCGGGGAACCGGGGAGCTGTTTTTT. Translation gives CASRARGTGELFF.

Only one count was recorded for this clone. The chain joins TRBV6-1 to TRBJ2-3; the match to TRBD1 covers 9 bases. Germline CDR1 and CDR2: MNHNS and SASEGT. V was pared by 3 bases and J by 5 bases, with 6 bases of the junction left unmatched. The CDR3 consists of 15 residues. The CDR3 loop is CASSDGTGFRDTQYF. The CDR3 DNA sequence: TGTGCCAGCAGTGACGGGACAGGGTTTAGAGATACGCAGTATTTT.

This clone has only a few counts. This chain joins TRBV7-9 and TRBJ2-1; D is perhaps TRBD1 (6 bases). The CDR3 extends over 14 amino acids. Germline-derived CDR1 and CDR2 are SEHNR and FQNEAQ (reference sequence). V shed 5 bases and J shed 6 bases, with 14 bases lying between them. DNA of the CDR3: TGTGCCAGCAGCCGCAAACAGGGTATCAATGAGCAGTTCTTC. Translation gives CASSRKQGINEQFF.

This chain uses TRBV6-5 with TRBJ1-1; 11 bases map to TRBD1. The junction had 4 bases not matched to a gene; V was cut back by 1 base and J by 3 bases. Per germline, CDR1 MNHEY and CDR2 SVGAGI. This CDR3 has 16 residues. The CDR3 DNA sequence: TGTGCCAGCAGTTACTTCGGACAGGGGGCGGACACTGAAGCTTTCTTT. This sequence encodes CASSYFGQGADTEAFF.

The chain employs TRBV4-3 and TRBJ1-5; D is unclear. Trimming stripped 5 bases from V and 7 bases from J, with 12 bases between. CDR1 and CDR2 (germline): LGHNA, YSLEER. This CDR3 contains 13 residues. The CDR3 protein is CASSYTREQPQHF. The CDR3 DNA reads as TGCGCCAGCAGCTACACTAGAGAGCAGCCCCAGCATTTT.

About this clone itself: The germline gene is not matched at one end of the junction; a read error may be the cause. The CDR3 reads CASSLAGTGQVF. The CDR3 bases are TGCGCCAGCAGCTTGGCCGGGACTGGCCAGGTCTTT. The J gene is TRBJ1-1, the V gene TRBV5-1, with D possibly matching TRBD1 (5 bases). CDR1 is SGHRS and CDR2 is YFSETQ in the germline V gene. CDR3 length: 12 residues.